The clone carrying this T cell receptor (beta chain) was seen a few times. Its antigen is not known. The germline V gene has CDR1 LNHDA and CDR2 SQIVND (reference sequence). The CDR3 loop spans 16 amino acids. The V and J ends lost 3 bases and 1 base, in that order; junction bases with no gene match: 7. The donor population consisted of healthy HIV-negative adults with no recent acute infections or vaccinations. The source of the sample is a study of shared clonotypes between healthy human individuals. The authors split each subset's genomic DNA evenly across several immunoSEQ plates. Ten immunoSEQ deep assay plates served to sequence unsorted PBMC DNA. Profiling relied on immunoSEQ multiplex PCR, and the TCRdb table lists in-frame clones only, not all of them. Of over 400,000 clones in the sample, 81% were seen once. Broader study findings: The study drew on few donors, limiting represented genetic and exposure-history diversity.

The source material was PBMCs. The sequence was obtained from a woman aged 40 to 50 in good health. Some clones in this sample may be carry-over from other donors' samples. The V and J genes are TRBV19 and TRBJ2-3, with 7 nucleotides matching TRBD2. CDR3 DNA sequence: TGTGCCAGTAGTATTGTGTGGGACTACGGCACAGATACGCAGTATTTT. Protein product: CASSIVWDYGTDTQYF.